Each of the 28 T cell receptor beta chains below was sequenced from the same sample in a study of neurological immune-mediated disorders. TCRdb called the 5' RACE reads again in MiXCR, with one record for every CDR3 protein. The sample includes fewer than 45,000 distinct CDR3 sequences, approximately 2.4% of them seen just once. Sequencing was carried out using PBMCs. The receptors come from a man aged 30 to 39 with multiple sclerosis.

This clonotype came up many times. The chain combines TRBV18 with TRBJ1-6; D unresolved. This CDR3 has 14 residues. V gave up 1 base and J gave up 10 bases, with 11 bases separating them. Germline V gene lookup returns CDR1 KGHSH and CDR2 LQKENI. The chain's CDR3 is CASSPQADLSPLHF. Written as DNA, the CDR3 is TGTGCCAGCTCACCACAGGCGGACTTATCACCCCTCCACTTT. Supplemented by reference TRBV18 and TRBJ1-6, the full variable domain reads NAGVMQNPRHLVRRRGQEARLRCSPMKGHSHVYWYRQLPEEGLKFMVYLQKENIIDESGMPKERFSAEFPKEGPSILRIQQVVRGDSAAYFCASSPQADLSPLHFGNGTRLTVT.

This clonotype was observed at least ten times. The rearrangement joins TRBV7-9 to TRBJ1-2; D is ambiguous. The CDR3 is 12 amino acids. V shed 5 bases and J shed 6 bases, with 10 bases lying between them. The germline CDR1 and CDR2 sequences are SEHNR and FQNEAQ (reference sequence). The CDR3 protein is CASSPETHGYTF. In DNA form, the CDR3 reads TGTGCCAGCAGCCCAGAGACCCATGGCTACACCTTC.

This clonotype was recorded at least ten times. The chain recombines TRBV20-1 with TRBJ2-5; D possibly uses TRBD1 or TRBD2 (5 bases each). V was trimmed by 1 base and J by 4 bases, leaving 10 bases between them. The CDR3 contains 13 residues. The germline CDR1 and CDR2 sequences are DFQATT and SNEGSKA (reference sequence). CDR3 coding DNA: TGCAGTGCTAGAGTCAGGGCGGGAGAGACCCAGTACTTC. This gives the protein CSARVRAGETQYF.

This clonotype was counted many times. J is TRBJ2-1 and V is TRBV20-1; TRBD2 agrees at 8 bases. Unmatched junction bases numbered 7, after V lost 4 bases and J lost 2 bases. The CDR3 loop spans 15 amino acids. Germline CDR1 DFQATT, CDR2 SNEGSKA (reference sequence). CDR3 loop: CSAKLAEWTYNEQFF. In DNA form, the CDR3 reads TGCAGTGCTAAACTAGCGGAGTGGACCTACAATGAGCAGTTCTTC.

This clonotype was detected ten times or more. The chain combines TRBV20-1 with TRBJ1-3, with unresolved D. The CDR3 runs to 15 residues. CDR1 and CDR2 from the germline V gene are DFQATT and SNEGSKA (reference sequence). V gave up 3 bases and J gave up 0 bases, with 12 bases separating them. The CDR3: CSARAQYDSGNTIYF. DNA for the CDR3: TGCAGTGCTAGGGCCCAATATGACTCTGGAAACACCATATATTTT.

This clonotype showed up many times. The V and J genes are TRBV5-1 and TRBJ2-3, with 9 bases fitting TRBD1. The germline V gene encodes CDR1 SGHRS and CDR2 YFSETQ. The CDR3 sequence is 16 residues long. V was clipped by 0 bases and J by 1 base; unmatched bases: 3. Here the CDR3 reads CASSLGTGVRTDTQYF. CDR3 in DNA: TGCGCCAGCAGCTTGGGGACAGGGGTACGCACAGATACGCAGTATTTT.

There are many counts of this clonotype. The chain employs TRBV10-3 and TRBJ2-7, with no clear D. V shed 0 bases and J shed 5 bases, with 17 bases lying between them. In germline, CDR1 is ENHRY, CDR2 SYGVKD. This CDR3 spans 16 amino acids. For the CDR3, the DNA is TGTGCCATCAGTGAGTCGGGTGGCTTCCTGGACCACGAGCAGTACTTC. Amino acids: CAISESGGFLDHEQYF.

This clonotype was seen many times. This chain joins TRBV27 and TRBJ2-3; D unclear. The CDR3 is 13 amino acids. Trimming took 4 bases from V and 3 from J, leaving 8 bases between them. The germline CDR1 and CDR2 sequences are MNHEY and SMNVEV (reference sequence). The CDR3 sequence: CASSSRRTDTQYF. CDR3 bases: TGTGCCAGCAGTTCGCGACGGACAGATACGCAGTATTTT.

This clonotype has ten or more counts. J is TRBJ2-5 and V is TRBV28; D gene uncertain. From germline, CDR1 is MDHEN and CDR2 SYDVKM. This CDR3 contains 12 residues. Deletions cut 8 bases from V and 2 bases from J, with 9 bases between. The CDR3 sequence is CASGRNQETQYF. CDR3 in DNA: TGTGCCAGCGGTAGGAATCAAGAGACCCAGTACTTC.

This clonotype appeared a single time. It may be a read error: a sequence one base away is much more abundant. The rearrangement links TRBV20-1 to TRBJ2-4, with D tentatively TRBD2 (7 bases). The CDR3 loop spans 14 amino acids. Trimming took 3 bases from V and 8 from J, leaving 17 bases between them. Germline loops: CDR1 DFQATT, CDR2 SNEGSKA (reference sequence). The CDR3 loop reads CSASVGRGEDIQYF. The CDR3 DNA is TGCAGTGCTAGTGTAGGGAGGGGGGAGGACATTCAGTACTTC.

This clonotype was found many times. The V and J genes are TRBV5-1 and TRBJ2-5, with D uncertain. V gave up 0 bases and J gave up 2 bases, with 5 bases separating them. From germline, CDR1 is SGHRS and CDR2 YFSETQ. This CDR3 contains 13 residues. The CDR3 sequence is CASSLGGQETQYF. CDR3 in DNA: TGCGCCAGCAGCTTGGGGGGACAAGAGACCCAGTACTTC.

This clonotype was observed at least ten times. The CDR3 nucleotides read TGCGCCAGCAGCTTGGACGGGGACTACGAGCAGTACTTC. Amino acid sequence: CASSLDGDYEQYF. This rearrangement joins TRBV5-1 to TRBJ2-7; D is perhaps TRBD2 (5 bases). Per the germline V gene, CDR1 is SGHRS and CDR2 is YFSETQ. This CDR3 region has 13 residues. Trimming removed 0 bases from V and 3 bases from J, with 7 bases in between.

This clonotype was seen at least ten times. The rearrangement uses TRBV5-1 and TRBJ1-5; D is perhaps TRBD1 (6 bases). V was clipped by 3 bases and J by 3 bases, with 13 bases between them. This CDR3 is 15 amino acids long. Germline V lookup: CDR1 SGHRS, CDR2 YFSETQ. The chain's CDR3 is CASSSEGHLNQPQHF. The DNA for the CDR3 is TGCGCCAGCAGCTCCGAGGGACATCTCAATCAGCCCCAGCATTTT.

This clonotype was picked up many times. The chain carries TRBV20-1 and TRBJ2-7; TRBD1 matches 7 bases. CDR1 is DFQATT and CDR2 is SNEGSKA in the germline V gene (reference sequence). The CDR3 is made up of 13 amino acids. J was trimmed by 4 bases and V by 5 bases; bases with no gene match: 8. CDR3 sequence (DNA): TGCAGTGCTCGGGACAGAACCTCTTACGAGCAGTACTTC. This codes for CSARDRTSYEQYF.

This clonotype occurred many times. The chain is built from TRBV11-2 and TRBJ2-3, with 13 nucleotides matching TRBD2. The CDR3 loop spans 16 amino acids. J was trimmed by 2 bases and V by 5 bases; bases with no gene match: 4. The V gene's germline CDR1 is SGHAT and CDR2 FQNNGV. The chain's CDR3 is CASSVTSGGTTDTQYF. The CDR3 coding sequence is TGTGCCAGCAGCGTGACTAGCGGGGGGACCACAGATACGCAGTATTTT.

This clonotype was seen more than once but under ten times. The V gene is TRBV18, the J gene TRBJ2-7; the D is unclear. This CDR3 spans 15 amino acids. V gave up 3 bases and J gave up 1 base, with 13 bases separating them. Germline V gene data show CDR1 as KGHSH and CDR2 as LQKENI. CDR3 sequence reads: CASSPTATASYEQYF. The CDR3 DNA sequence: TGTGCCAGCTCACCGACCGCGACGGCTTCCTACGAGCAGTACTTC.

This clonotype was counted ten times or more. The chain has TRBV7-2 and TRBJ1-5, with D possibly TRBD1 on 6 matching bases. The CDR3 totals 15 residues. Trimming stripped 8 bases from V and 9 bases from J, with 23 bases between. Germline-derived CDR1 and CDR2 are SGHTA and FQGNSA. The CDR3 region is CASGSNRQAAGPQHF. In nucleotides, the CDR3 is TGTGCCAGCGGATCGAACAGACAGGCCGCTGGGCCCCAGCATTTT.

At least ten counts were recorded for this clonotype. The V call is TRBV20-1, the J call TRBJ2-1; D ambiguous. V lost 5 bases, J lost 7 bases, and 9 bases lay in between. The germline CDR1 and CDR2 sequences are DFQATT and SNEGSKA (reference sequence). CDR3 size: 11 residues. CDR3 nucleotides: TGCAGTGCTCTTCCGGCGAATGAGCAGTTCTTC. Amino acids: CSALPANEQFF.

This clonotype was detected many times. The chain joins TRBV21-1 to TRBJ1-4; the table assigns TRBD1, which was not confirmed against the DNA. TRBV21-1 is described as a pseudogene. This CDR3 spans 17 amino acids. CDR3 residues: CASSKARRDREYEKLFF. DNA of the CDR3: TGTGCCAGCAGCAAAGCGCGGAGGGACAGGGAATACGAAAAACTGTTTTTT.

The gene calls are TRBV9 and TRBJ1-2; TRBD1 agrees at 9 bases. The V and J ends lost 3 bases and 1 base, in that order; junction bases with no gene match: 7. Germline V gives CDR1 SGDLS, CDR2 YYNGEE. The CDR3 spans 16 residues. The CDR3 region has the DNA TGTGCCAGCAGCGAGAGCACAGGGGGCCTTAACTATGGCTACACCTTC. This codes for CASSESTGGLNYGYTF.

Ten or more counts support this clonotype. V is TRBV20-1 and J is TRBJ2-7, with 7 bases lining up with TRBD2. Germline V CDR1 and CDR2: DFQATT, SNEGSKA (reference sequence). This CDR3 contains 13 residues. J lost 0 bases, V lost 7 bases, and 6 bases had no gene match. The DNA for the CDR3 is TGCAGTGGGGAGGGGCGGGACTCCTACGAGCAGTACTTC. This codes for CSGEGRDSYEQYF.

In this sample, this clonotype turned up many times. The CDR3 loop reads CSARSGTSGPKTQRTDTQYF. As DNA, the CDR3 is TGCAGTGCTAGATCCGGGACTAGCGGGCCAAAGACTCAACGCACAGATACGCAGTATTTT. This chain uses TRBV20-1 with TRBJ2-3, with 12 positions matching TRBD2. With V trimmed by 2 bases and J by 1 base, 16 bases remained unmatched. The CDR3 length is 20 residues. The V gene's germline CDR1 is DFQATT and CDR2 SNEGSKA (reference sequence).

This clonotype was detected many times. CDR3 region: CASLGRGQGYGYTF. The DNA for the CDR3 is TGTGCCAGCTTGGGCAGGGGGCAGGGCTATGGCTACACCTTC. The chain links TRBV7-2 to TRBJ1-2, with 8 bases lining up with TRBD1. The V gene's germline CDR1 is SGHTA and CDR2 FQGNSA. The CDR3 runs to 14 residues. Trimming cost V 8 bases and J 4 bases; bases outside gene matches: 9.

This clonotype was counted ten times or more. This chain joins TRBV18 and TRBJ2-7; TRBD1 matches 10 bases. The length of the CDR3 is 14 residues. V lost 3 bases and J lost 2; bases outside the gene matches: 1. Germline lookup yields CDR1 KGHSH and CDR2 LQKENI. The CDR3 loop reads CASSPGTGAYEQYF. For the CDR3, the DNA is TGTGCCAGCTCACCTGGGACAGGGGCCTACGAGCAGTACTTC. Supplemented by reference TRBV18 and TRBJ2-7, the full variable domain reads NAGVMQNPRHLVRRRGQEARLRCSPMKGHSHVYWYRQLPEEGLKFMVYLQKENIIDESGMPKERFSAEFPKEGPSILRIQQVVRGDSAAYFCASSPGTGAYEQYFGPGTRLTVT.

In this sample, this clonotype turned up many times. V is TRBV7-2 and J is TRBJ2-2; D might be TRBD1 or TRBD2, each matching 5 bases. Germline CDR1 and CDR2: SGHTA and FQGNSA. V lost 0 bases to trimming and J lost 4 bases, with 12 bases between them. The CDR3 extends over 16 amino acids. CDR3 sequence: CASSLAAGAGTGELFF. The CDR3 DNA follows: TGTGCCAGCAGCTTAGCGGCTGGGGCGGGCACCGGGGAGCTGTTTTTT.

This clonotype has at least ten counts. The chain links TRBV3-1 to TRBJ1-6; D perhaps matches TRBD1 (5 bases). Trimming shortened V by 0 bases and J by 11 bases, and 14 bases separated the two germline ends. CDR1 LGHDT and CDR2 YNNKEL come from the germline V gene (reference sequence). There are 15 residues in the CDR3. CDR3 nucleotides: TGTGCCAGCAGCCAAGACTTCGGGACCCCCGCACCCCTCCACTTT. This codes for CASSQDFGTPAPLHF.

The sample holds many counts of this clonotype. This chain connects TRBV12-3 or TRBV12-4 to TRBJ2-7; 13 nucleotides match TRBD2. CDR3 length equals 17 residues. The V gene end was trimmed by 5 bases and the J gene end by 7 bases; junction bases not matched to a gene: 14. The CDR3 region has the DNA TGTGCCAGCAGTCCGAGACTAGCGGGAGGTGATATGGGAGAGCAGTACTTC. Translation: CASSPRLAGGDMGEQYF.

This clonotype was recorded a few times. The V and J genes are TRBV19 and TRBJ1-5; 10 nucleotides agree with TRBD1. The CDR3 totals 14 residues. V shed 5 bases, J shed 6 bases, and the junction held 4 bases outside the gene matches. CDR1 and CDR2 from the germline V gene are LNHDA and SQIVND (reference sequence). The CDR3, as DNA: TGTGCCAGTAGTTCTGACAGGGGGCTTCAGCCCCAGCATTTT. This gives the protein CASSSDRGLQPQHF.